Listed here is a single T cell receptor beta chain. V gave up 3 bases and J gave up 2 bases; unmatched junction bases: 6. Germline V CDR1 and CDR2: ENHRY, SYGVKD. The CDR3 sequence is 15 residues long. Profiling relied on immunoSEQ multiplex PCR, and the TCRdb table lists in-frame clones only, not all of them. The repertoire holds 90,000 to 110,000 clones, roughly 82% seen once, with roughly 7.9% in the top ten. This sample stems from a study of blood T cell repertoires in COVID-19. This clonotype originated in a woman older than 75 with active or convalescent COVID-19. The material sequenced was peripheral blood. The chain has TRBV10-3 and TRBJ2-7; 8 bases agree with TRBD2. In nucleotides, the CDR3 is TGTGCCATCAGTGAATCTGGCGGGAGGACCTACGAGCAGTACTTC. This gives the protein CAISESGGRTYEQYF.